The sequence of this T cell receptor (beta chain) was determined in a study of CD8 T cells in Susac syndrome (dated by TCRdb to between 2019 and 2020). For context, the study as a whole: Whether CD8+ T cell activation and differentiation in Susac syndrome was antigen driven was tested using repertoire sequencing. Clonality of the CD8+ T cell repertoire was compared between about a dozen healthy donors, approximately 14 Susac syndrome patients and around 15 multiple sclerosis patients.

RNA was extracted with the RNeasy kit and about 0.5 to 1 ug was reverse transcribed using random hexamers. The immunoSEQ multiplex PCR assay, which covers 54 Vbeta and 13 Jbeta segments, was used to amplify TCR beta CDR3 regions. To correct PCR amplification bias, a synthetic template baseline was used for both primer optimization and computational correction. In the original analysis: Reads were annotated to V, D and J genes per IMGT and analyzed with immunoSEQ Analyzer, keeping only productive sequences. Clonality was calculated as one minus the Shannon entropy normalized by log2 of the number of productive unique sequences. For each patient and control, public and private clones were evaluated among the 100 most prevalent clones. Susac-specific clones were defined as absent from healthy and MS cohorts, some 1,000 published viral clones and other ImmuneACCESS disease sequences. TCRdb applied fastp at Q25 and MiXCR to the public reads, then kept only in-frame beta chains. Rows with one shared CDR3 protein collapse into an entry with the most common genes and DNA. The V and J calls come from TCRdb's annotation, not from the publication. The sample table contains over 100,000 distinct CDR3 sequences; only one count was recorded for 85% to 95% of them. The ten largest make up roughly 0.12% of the sample.

Including cysteine and phenylalanine, the CDR3 has 18 amino acids. Only CDR3 DNA is held: 54 bases, read in frame from base 1. At the junction V is shortened by 0 bases and J by 0 bases, with 12 bases in between. CDR1 and CDR2, looked up from the germline V gene (reference sequence), are SGHAT and FQDESV. Concerning this clonotype: What this receptor recognizes is not known. No quality values exist for individual bases; no much larger clone is one base distant.

Broad study findings and their caveats: The TCR sequencing and HLA analysis was acknowledged to have included a relatively small number of individuals.

Peripheral blood CD8+ and CD4+ T cells from healthy donors, Susac syndrome patients and multiple sclerosis patients were profiled using high-throughput TCR beta sequencing. Healthy donors were included as age- and sex-matched controls. Bulk CD8+ and CD4+ T cells were purified by magnetic negative isolation, while CD8+ TEMRA cells were enriched using FACS. Blood was drawn into EDTA tubes, processed within 24 hours, and PBMCs were isolated by density gradient centrifugation. PBMCs intended for TCR sequencing were frozen in liquid nitrogen and were later thawed in a 37 degrees C water bath. Purity of sorted or isolated CD4+, CD8+ and CD8+ TEMRA cells was at least 90%.

The origin of this receptor is a human donor in good health. The sequence links TRBV11-1 to TRBJ2-6; the D gene assignment is ambiguous. What was sequenced was CD8+ T cells from PBMCs. The sequenced DNA: TGTGCCAGCAGCTTAGCGATGGCTTGGGGCTCTGGGGCCAACGTCCTGACTTTC. The resulting protein is CASSLAMAWGSGANVLTF.